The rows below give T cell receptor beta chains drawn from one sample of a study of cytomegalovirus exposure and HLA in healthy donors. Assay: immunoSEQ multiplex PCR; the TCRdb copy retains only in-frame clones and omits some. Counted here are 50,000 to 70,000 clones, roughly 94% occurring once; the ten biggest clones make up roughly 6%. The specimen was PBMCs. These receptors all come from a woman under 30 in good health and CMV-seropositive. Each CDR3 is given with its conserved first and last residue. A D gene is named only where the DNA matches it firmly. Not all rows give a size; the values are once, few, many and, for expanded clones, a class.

DNA: TGTGCCAGTAGTCCCCGCGGAGGAGTACAGCCCCAGCATTTT
CDR3: CASSPRGGVQPQHF
size: -
J: TRBJ1-5
V: TRBV19
D: -

DNA: TGTGCCAGCAGCGTAGGGGACAGGGGCTACTATGGCTACACCTTC
CDR3: CASSVGDRGYYGYTF
size: -
J: TRBJ1-2
V: TRBV9
D: TRBD1

DNA: TGTGCCAGCAGTGGCCAACCGGGACAGGGGGTCGGAGGCTACACCTTC
CDR3: CASSGQPGQGVGGYTF
size: -
J: TRBJ1-2
V: TRBV6-4
D: TRBD1

DNA: TGTGCCAGCAGCCCTACCCAGGGGATAGAGCCCCAGCATTTT
CDR3: CASSPTQGIEPQHF
size: -
J: TRBJ1-5
V: TRBV4-2
D: -

DNA: TGCAGCATCCCGACGGGGGGGCACGAGCAGTACTTC
CDR3: CSIPTGGHEQYF
size: -
J: TRBJ2-7
V: TRBV29-1
D: TRBD2

DNA: TGCGCCAGCAGCCAGATGACCGGGACAGCTTACAATGAGCAGTTCTTC
CDR3: CASSQMTGTAYNEQFF
size: -
J: TRBJ2-1
V: TRBV4-3
D: TRBD1

DNA: TGTGCCAGCCAAAAACCTTTACTAGCGGGGGCCGTCTACGAGCAGTACTTC
CDR3: CASQKPLLAGAVYEQYF
size: -
J: TRBJ2-7
V: TRBV2
D: TRBD2

DNA: TGTGCCAGCAGCTTAATGCGACAGCAAGAGACCCAGTACTTC
CDR3: CASSLMRQQETQYF
size: -
J: TRBJ2-5
V: TRBV7-2
D: -

DNA: TGCGCCAGCAGCTTGGGAGTTTTGGGCGGGAGGTATTTTGACGAGCAGTACTTC
CDR3: CASSLGVLGGRYFDEQYF
size: -
J: TRBJ2-7
V: TRBV5-1
D: TRBD2

DNA: TGTGCCTGGAGTGTTAGCGACAGGCTCACTGAAGCTTTCTTT
CDR3: CAWSVSDRLTEAFF
size: -
J: TRBJ1-1
V: TRBV30
D: -

DNA: TGTGCCAGCAGCTTTCTCCGGGGGGGCCTTATCAATGAGCAGTTCTTC
CDR3: CASSFLRGGLINEQFF
size: once
J: TRBJ2-1
V: TRBV5-6
D: TRBD2

DNA: TGTGCCAGCAGTCTTTGGGACAGCTATGGCTACACCTTC
CDR3: CASSLWDSYGYTF
size: -
J: TRBJ1-2
V: TRBV28
D: TRBD1

DNA: TGCGCCAGCAGCACACGCGGGGGCAGGGAGAAGTACGAGCAGTACTTC
CDR3: CASSTRGGREKYEQYF
size: -
J: TRBJ2-7
V: TRBV5-1
D: -

DNA: TGTGCCAGTAGTACGGACACCTCAACTAATGAAAAACTGTTTTTT
CDR3: CASSTDTSTNEKLFF
size: -
J: TRBJ1-4
V: TRBV19
D: -

DNA: TGTGCCAGCAGCTGGGGTGGAGGAAGGGCTAATGAAAAACTGTTTTTT
CDR3: CASSWGGGRANEKLFF
size: once
J: TRBJ1-4
V: TRBV7-9
D: -

DNA: TGTGCCAGCAGGGGAGAGGTCTACGAGCAGTACTTC
CDR3: CASRGEVYEQYF
size: -
J: TRBJ2-7
V: TRBV2
D: -

DNA: TGTGCCAGCAGCTCCCGACTGAGCCGCTCTGGGGCCAACGTCCTGACTTTC
CDR3: CASSSRLSRSGANVLTF
size: -
J: TRBJ2-6
V: TRBV7-2
D: -

DNA: TGTGCCAGCAGGGGACTTGGGAGGGCCGGGGAGCTGTTTTTT
CDR3: CASRGLGRAGELFF
size: -
J: TRBJ2-2
V: TRBV28
D: TRBD2

DNA: TGCGCCAGCAGCCAAGATCAGGGGACAGAGACCCAGTACTTC
CDR3: CASSQDQGTETQYF
size: -
J: TRBJ2-5
V: TRBV4-1
D: -

DNA: TGTGCCAGTAGTAGACAGCGGGCGAGCTCCTACGAGCAGTACTTC
CDR3: CASSRQRASSYEQYF
size: -
J: TRBJ2-7
V: TRBV19
D: -

DNA: TGTGCCAGCAGCCAACCAGGGCTAAGCTCCTACGAGCAGTACTTC
CDR3: CASSQPGLSSYEQYF
size: -
J: TRBJ2-7
V: TRBV4-2
D: -

DNA: TGCAGCGTTGAAGGTGGTGGGGGGAAAGAGACCCAGTACTTC
CDR3: CSVEGGGGKETQYF
size: -
J: TRBJ2-5
V: TRBV29-1
D: -

DNA: TGTGCCAGCAGTGAGATGAGTAGCGGGGATACGCAGTATTTT
CDR3: CASSEMSSGDTQYF
size: -
J: TRBJ2-3
V: TRBV6-4
D: TRBD2

DNA: TGTGCCAGCAGCGGGACAGGGGGGGATACGCAGTATTTT
CDR3: CASSGTGGDTQYF
size: -
J: TRBJ2-3
V: TRBV7-3
D: TRBD1

DNA: TGTGCCAGCAAGTTCCGGGGAGGGGAGCAAGAGACCCAGTACTTC
CDR3: CASKFRGGEQETQYF
size: few
J: TRBJ2-5
V: TRBV2
D: TRBD2

DNA: TGTGCCAGCAGCTTGGACGGCGACAGGTCCTACGAGCAGTACTTC
CDR3: CASSLDGDRSYEQYF
size: -
J: TRBJ2-7
V: TRBV5-4
D: -

DNA: TGTGCCAGCAGCGCCATAGCGGGACTGAACAATGAGCAGTTCTTC
CDR3: CASSAIAGLNNEQFF
size: -
J: TRBJ2-1
V: TRBV9
D: TRBD2

DNA: TGTGCCAGCACCCAACCCCCCGGACAGGGGGCGGTTTTCAATCAGCCCCAGCATTTT
CDR3: CASTQPPGQGAVFNQPQHF
size: -
J: TRBJ1-5
V: TRBV27
D: TRBD1

DNA: TGCGCCAGCAGGAGCACGACAGCGAAAACTTACAATGAGCAGTTCTTC
CDR3: CASRSTTAKTYNEQFF
size: -
J: TRBJ2-1
V: TRBV5-1
D: -

DNA: TGTGCCATCAGTGAGAAAACCGGGACTAGCGGGTTAAGTGCGAACACCGGGGAGCTGTTTTTT
CDR3: CAISEKTGTSGLSANTGELFF
size: -
J: TRBJ2-2
V: TRBV10-3
D: TRBD2

DNA: TGTGCCAGCAGGGGACAGTTTTCCACAGATACGCAGTATTTT
CDR3: CASRGQFSTDTQYF
size: once
J: TRBJ2-3
V: TRBV27
D: TRBD1

DNA: TGCGCCAGCAGCCCACAGCGGACCGGGGAGCTGTTTTTT
CDR3: CASSPQRTGELFF
size: -
J: TRBJ2-2
V: TRBV10-1
D: -

DNA: TGTGCCAGCAGAGAATCCGGGACAGGGATATTCAACTATGGCTACACCTTC
CDR3: CASRESGTGIFNYGYTF
size: -
J: TRBJ1-2
V: TRBV6-1
D: TRBD1

DNA: TGCGCCACCAAGGAGGAAGGTCCCAATGAGCAGTTCTTC
CDR3: CATKEEGPNEQFF
size: -
J: TRBJ2-1
V: TRBV5-1
D: -

DNA: TGTGCCAGCAGCTTACACTGGGACACCGCATCCGAGCAGTACTTC
CDR3: CASSLHWDTASEQYF
size: -
J: TRBJ2-7
V: TRBV7-3
D: -

DNA: TGCGCCAGCAGCGACACAGGGATTTCGAGTGATGCAGCTTTCTTT
CDR3: CASSDTGISSDAAFF
size: -
J: TRBJ1-1
V: TRBV5-1
D: -

DNA: TGTGCCAGCAGTTACTTTAGCGGGGGGGGCCATGAGCAGTTCTTC
CDR3: CASSYFSGGGHEQFF
size: -
J: TRBJ2-1
V: TRBV6-5
D: TRBD2

DNA: TGTGCCAGTAGCGGGTATAAGAGGGGCAATCAGCCCCAGCATTTT
CDR3: CASSGYKRGNQPQHF
size: -
J: TRBJ1-5
V: TRBV19
D: -

DNA: TGTGCCAGCAGCCTAGAGGGCGGGGGTTCCGCCTACGAGCAGTACTTC
CDR3: CASSLEGGGSAYEQYF
size: -
J: TRBJ2-7
V: TRBV11-2
D: TRBD2

DNA: TGCGCCAGCAGTCGGGACAGGGGAGGGGAGACCCAGTACTTC
CDR3: CASSRDRGGETQYF
size: -
J: TRBJ2-5
V: TRBV10-2
D: TRBD1

DNA: TGTGCCAGCAGTTCCCCTCCAGGAACTGAAGCTTTCTTT
CDR3: CASSSPPGTEAFF
size: few
J: TRBJ1-1
V: TRBV28
D: -